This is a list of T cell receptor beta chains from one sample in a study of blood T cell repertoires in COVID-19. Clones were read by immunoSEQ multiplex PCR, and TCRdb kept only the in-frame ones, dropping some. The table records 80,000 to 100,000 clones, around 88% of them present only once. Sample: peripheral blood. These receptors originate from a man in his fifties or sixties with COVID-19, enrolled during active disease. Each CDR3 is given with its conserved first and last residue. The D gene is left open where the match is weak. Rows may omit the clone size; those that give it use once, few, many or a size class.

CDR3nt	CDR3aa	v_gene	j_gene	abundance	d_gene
TGTGCCAGCAGCTTAGCTGGCGGGGGAAAGTCAGAGACCCAGTACTTC	CASSLAGGGKSETQYF	TRBV7-8	TRBJ2-5	NA	TRBD2
TGTGCCAGCAGCCAAGAACAGGGCGCAATCGATGGCTACACCTTC	CASSQEQGAIDGYTF	TRBV4-2	TRBJ1-2	NA	NA
TGTGCCAGCTCACCCCTGTTCCGGGACACCGAAACCCCTCATAATTCACCCCTCCACTTT	CASSPLFRDTETPHNSPLHF	TRBV18	TRBJ1-6	once	NA
TGCGCCAGCAGCTTTTACCAGGCCTCCTACGAGCAGTACTTC	CASSFYQASYEQYF	TRBV5-1	TRBJ2-7	NA	NA
TGTGCCAGCAGCTTGCCCGGGAAGTATCAGCCCCAGCATTTT	CASSLPGKYQPQHF	TRBV7-9	TRBJ1-5	NA	NA
TGTGCCAGCAGTTTTGAGGGCGGGCAGCCCCAGCATTTT	CASSFEGGQPQHF	TRBV28	TRBJ1-5	NA	NA
TGTGCCAGCAGTTTGCAGGGCGCCGGGGAGCTGTTTTTT	CASSLQGAGELFF	TRBV27	TRBJ2-2	once	NA
TGTGCCAGCAGCCAAGGGTCTAGACAAGAGACCCAGTACTTC	CASSQGSRQETQYF	TRBV4-2	TRBJ2-5	NA	NA
TGTGCCAGCACAACAGGGCTTAGCAATCAGCCCCAGCATTTT	CASTTGLSNQPQHF	TRBV19	TRBJ1-5	NA	NA
TGTGCCAGCAGTTCAGGGGGGAATGGCTACACCTTC	CASSSGGNGYTF	TRBV28	TRBJ1-2	NA	TRBD1
TGTGCCAGCAGCTTGAGCACGGAAGAGACCCAGTACTTC	CASSLSTEETQYF	TRBV5-4	TRBJ2-5	once	NA
TGCAGTGCTAGTTCAACTAGCGGGGGGTTAAGCACAGATACGCAGTATTTT	CSASSTSGGLSTDTQYF	TRBV20-1	TRBJ2-3	NA	TRBD2
TGTGCCAGCAGCAAGCCCAACAGGGCTTCGGGACTAGCGTCTAGGTACGAGCAGTACTTC	CASSKPNRASGLASRYEQYF	TRBV7-6	TRBJ2-7	NA	TRBD2
TGTGCCAGCAGCCTGGCCGGGACAGGGGCGTTTACATTCACAGATACGCAGTATTTT	CASSLAGTGAFTFTDTQYF	TRBV5-4	TRBJ2-3	NA	TRBD1
TGTGCCAGCAGGGCCGGGACAGGGGTCCACTACACCTTC	CASRAGTGVHYTF	TRBV7-2	TRBJ1-2	few	TRBD1
TGTGCCAGCGGGACACCTCCCTACGAGCAGTACTTC	CASGTPPYEQYF	TRBV6-5	TRBJ2-7	NA	NA
TGTGCCAGCAGCGTCTGGGACTCTGAAGAGACCCAGTACTTC	CASSVWDSEETQYF	TRBV9	TRBJ2-5	NA	NA
TGTGCCAGCAGCCCCGCTAGTGAAGCTTTCTTT	CASSPASEAFF	TRBV11-2	TRBJ1-1	NA	NA
TGTGCCAGCAGCTCCGGGGGACAGGGGGTCTCTTGGGCCGGGGAGCTGTTTTTT	CASSSGGQGVSWAGELFF	TRBV7-3	TRBJ2-2	NA	TRBD1
TGTGCCAGCAGCGACCGGGACAGGGGGCAGTACCAAGAGACCCAGTACTTC	CASSDRDRGQYQETQYF	TRBV9	TRBJ2-5	NA	TRBD1
TGTGCCAGCAGTGAATATCACATGTGGACAGGGGCTAACTCCTACGAGCAGTACTTC	CASSEYHMWTGANSYEQYF	TRBV6-1	TRBJ2-7	once	TRBD1
TGTGCCACCAGCAGAGCAAACAGCTTTAATTCACCCCTCCACTTT	CATSRANSFNSPLHF	TRBV15	TRBJ1-6	NA	NA
TGTGCCAGCAGCTTTGGACAGTTT	CASSFGQF	TRBV7-9	TRBJ2-3	NA	NA
TGCGCCAGCAGCATGACAGGGGGCTTATACAATGAGCAGTTCTTC	CASSMTGGLYNEQFF	TRBV5-1	TRBJ2-1	NA	TRBD1
TGTGCCAGCAGCTTAATCTCCCCGAGTGAGCAAAACACTGAAGCTTTCTTT	CASSLISPSEQNTEAFF	TRBV7-9	TRBJ1-1	NA	NA
TGTGCCAGCAGTAGGGAAGGGAGGCACGCCGGGGAGCTGTTTTTT	CASSREGRHAGELFF	TRBV7-9	TRBJ2-2	NA	NA
TGTGCCAGCAGCAAAGAGCGGGGGAGTGGCGAGACCCAGTACTTC	CASSKERGSGETQYF	TRBV14	TRBJ2-5	NA	TRBD2
TGTGCCAGCTCACCTTCGGACACCCGGGGCTACACCTTC	CASSPSDTRGYTF	TRBV18	TRBJ1-2	NA	NA
TGTGCCAGCAGCCCACAGGGACAGGGTAATTCTGGCTACACCTTC	CASSPQGQGNSGYTF	TRBV5-4	TRBJ1-2	NA	TRBD1
TGTGCCAGCAGCGTAGTGGGAGGGAACACTGAAGCTTTCTTT	CASSVVGGNTEAFF	TRBV9	TRBJ1-1	few	NA
TGCAGCGCTGGGACTAGCGGGGACAACACCGGGGAGCTGTTTTTT	CSAGTSGDNTGELFF	TRBV29-1	TRBJ2-2	NA	TRBD2
TGCGCCAGCAGCCAAGAGTACGACACCCGAATCGACTATGGCTACACCTTC	CASSQEYDTRIDYGYTF	TRBV4-1	TRBJ1-2	NA	NA
TGTGCCATCAGTGACAGGGAGGCAGATACGCAGTATTTT	CAISDREADTQYF	TRBV10-3	TRBJ2-3	NA	NA
TGTGCCAGCAGCGACTCGGTAGGGAGCTACGAGCAGTACTTC	CASSDSVGSYEQYF	TRBV6-4	TRBJ2-7	NA	NA
TGTGCCAGCACCCAAGCAGGGCTTTTGGGCTATGGCTACACCTTC	CASTQAGLLGYGYTF	TRBV6-5	TRBJ1-2	NA	NA
TGTGCCAGCAGGGACAGGGGCAGTTTGAACACTGAAGCTTTCTTT	CASRDRGSLNTEAFF	TRBV2	TRBJ1-1	once	TRBD1
TGTGCCAGCAGCTTATTAGGGGCCGATCAGCCCCAGCATTTT	CASSLLGADQPQHF	TRBV7-9	TRBJ1-5	NA	NA
TGTGCCAGCAGTGAGACAGGGAGCTCCTATAATTCACCCCTCCACTTT	CASSETGSSYNSPLHF	TRBV2	TRBJ1-6	NA	TRBD1
TGTGCCAGCAGTTGGACTAGCGGCCTACTTAGCACAGATACGCAGTATTTT	CASSWTSGLLSTDTQYF	TRBV7-8	TRBJ2-3	NA	TRBD2
TGTGCCTGGAGTGTTGAATCCCGGGACAGACGGATGACTGAAGCTTTCTTT	CAWSVESRDRRMTEAFF	TRBV30	TRBJ1-1	once	TRBD1
TGTGCCAGCAGTGGATCCGACAGGGCCCTAGCGGGAGAAGAGACCCAGTACTTC	CASSGSDRALAGEETQYF	TRBV2	TRBJ2-5	NA	TRBD2
TGTGCCACCAGCAGTGGGGAGGGGCCGAATCAGCCCCAGCATTTT	CATSSGEGPNQPQHF	TRBV15	TRBJ1-5	few	NA
TGTGCCACCAGCAGAGCGGCAGGGGTGGTAGAGACCCAGTACTTC	CATSRAAGVVETQYF	TRBV15	TRBJ2-5	NA	NA
TGTGCCAGCAGTTACCGGGGACAGCTCTACGAGCAGTACTTC	CASSYRGQLYEQYF	TRBV6-6	TRBJ2-7	NA	TRBD1
TGTGCCAACGCGGGGGCCGGGGTATACACCGGGGAGCTGTTTTTT	CANAGAGVYTGELFF	TRBV24-1	TRBJ2-2	NA	NA
TGTGCCTGTGGGCCACGTGGTTTTGAAGCTTTCTTT	CACGPRGFEAFF	TRBV15	TRBJ1-1	NA	NA
TGCGCCAGCAGCCATTCGACAGGGGTAGGCTACACCTTC	CASSHSTGVGYTF	TRBV4-3	TRBJ1-2	once	TRBD1
TGTGCCATCAGTTATGACAGGCGCGAAAAACTGTTTTTT	CAISYDRREKLFF	TRBV10-3	TRBJ1-4	NA	NA
TGTGCCAGCAGCGGGGGGACAAACAAGGATGAAGCTTTCTTT	CASSGGTNKDEAFF	TRBV9	TRBJ1-1	NA	NA
TGTGCCTGGAGTGGTGGGCACAATGAGCAGTTCTTC	CAWSGGHNEQFF	TRBV30	TRBJ2-1	NA	NA
TGCGCCAGCAGCCTCCCGGGGGCTGGAAACACCATATATTTT	CASSLPGAGNTIYF	TRBV5-1	TRBJ1-3	NA	NA